One and the same sample provided the 18 T cell receptor beta chains below, sequenced in a study of cytomegalovirus exposure and HLA in healthy donors. Amplification used 60 Vbeta primers and 13 Jbeta primers. Assay used: immunoSEQ multiplex PCR; TCRdb lists only in-frame clones, some missing. The table has roughly 71,000 clones, 60% to 80% seen once. Input material: PBMCs. These receptors were taken from a girl aged 10 to 17 in good health and CMV-seropositive.

In the case of this clone: Within the sample, other DNA sequences also encode this same CDR3. This CDR3 reads CASSSTVNYGYTF. The CDR3 region has the DNA TGTGCCAGCAGCTCGACAGTAAACTATGGCTACACCTTC. The chain combines TRBV28 with TRBJ1-2; D is possibly TRBD1 (5 bases). Germline CDR1 reads MDHEN; CDR2 reads SYDVKM. This CDR3 contains 13 residues. V lost 6 bases to trimming and J lost 2 bases, with 10 bases between them.

The J gene is TRBJ1-1, the V gene TRBV6-1; D possibly corresponds to TRBD1 (5 bases). CDR1 and CDR2 (germline): MNHNS, SASEGT. V gave up 5 bases and J gave up 1 base, with 11 bases separating them. The CDR3 is 14 residues long. The CDR3 sequence: CASSKHTGNTEAFF. The CDR3 region has the DNA TGTGCCAGCAGTAAACATACAGGGAACACTGAAGCTTTCTTT.

The chain employs TRBV6-1 and TRBJ1-2; D call uncertain. This CDR3 region has 13 residues. CDR1 and CDR2 from the germline V gene are MNHNS and SASEGT. The V gene lost 8 bases and the J gene lost 0 bases, with 10 bases spanning the gap. The CDR3 region is CASREPSNYGYTF. In DNA, the CDR3 is TGTGCCAGCCGGGAACCTTCTAACTATGGCTACACCTTC.

The gene calls are TRBV4-3 and TRBJ2-3; TRBD2 agrees at 14 bases. Trimming took 3 bases from V and 1 from J; bases not matched to a gene: 3. In germline, CDR1 is LGHNA, CDR2 YSLEER. The length of the CDR3 is 17 residues. CDR3 region: CASSQPGLAGGTDTQYF. For the CDR3, the DNA is TGCGCCAGCAGCCAGCCGGGACTAGCGGGGGGCACAGATACGCAGTATTTT.

This clone showed up just a few times. This sequence joins TRBV5-6 and TRBJ1-2; TRBD1 is a possible D gene (6 bases). The CDR3 covers 13 residues. The V and J ends lost 4 bases and 4 bases respectively, with 11 bases between them. Germline V gene data show CDR1 as SGHDT and CDR2 as YYEEEE. This chain's CDR3 is CASSLGGSYGYTF. The CDR3 coding sequence is TGTGCCAGCAGCCTGGGGGGCAGCTATGGCTACACCTTC.

This rearrangement joins TRBV6-1 to TRBJ1-2; D is perhaps TRBD1 (5 bases). Per germline, CDR1 MNHNS and CDR2 SASEGT. The CDR3 loop spans 13 amino acids. V shed 4 bases and J shed 7 bases, with 13 bases lying between them. As DNA, the CDR3 is TGTGCCAGCAGTGTGATAGACAGTGGTGGCTACACCTTC. This translates into CASSVIDSGGYTF.

V and J are TRBV4-2 and TRBJ2-7; 11 bases align to TRBD2. This CDR3 has 18 amino acids. The trim removed 3 bases at V and 2 bases at J, leaving 12 bases unmatched. CDR1 LGHNA and CDR2 YNFKEQ come from the germline V gene. This chain's CDR3 is CASSHLAGGRAGAYEQYF. In DNA form, the CDR3 reads TGTGCCAGCAGCCATCTAGCGGGGGGCCGGGCGGGCGCCTACGAGCAGTACTTC.

This sequence joins TRBV30 and TRBJ1-1, with 10 bases matching TRBD1. Trimming at V came to 5 bases and at J to 0 bases, leaving 6 bases not matched to a gene. Germline CDR1 and CDR2: GTSNPN and SVGIG (reference sequence). CDR3 length: 15 residues. The CDR3 DNA follows: TGTGCCTGGGGGGGACAGGGGAACGTGAACACTGAAGCTTTCTTT. It translates to CAWGGQGNVNTEAFF.

This chain joins TRBV9 and TRBJ1-2; the D gene is possibly TRBD1 (6 bases). V dropped 0 bases and J dropped 2 bases, with 11 bases sitting between them. Germline CDR1 and CDR2: SGDLS and YYNGEE. This CDR3 spans 15 amino acids. This chain's CDR3 is CASSVGDIRNYGYTF. The CDR3 bases are TGTGCCAGCAGCGTAGGGGACATTAGAAACTATGGCTACACCTTC.

The J gene is TRBJ1-3, the V gene TRBV16; D is perhaps TRBD1 (5 bases). Germline lookup yields CDR1 KGHSY and CDR2 FQNENV. CDR3 length equals 16 residues. V shed 5 bases and J shed 4 bases, with 18 bases lying between them. This chain's CDR3 is CASSGGGPQAGNTIYF. DNA for the CDR3: TGTGCCAGCAGCGGCGGGGGACCCCAGGCGGGAAACACCATATATTTT.

The chain uses TRBV5-6 and TRBJ2-2, with D possibly matching TRBD2 (5 bases). CDR1 SGHDT and CDR2 YYEEEE come from the germline V gene. This CDR3 has 16 amino acids. Trimming removed 1 base from V and 5 bases from J, with 15 bases in between. This chain's CDR3 is CASSLWEPSGTGELFF. The CDR3 DNA reads TGTGCCAGCAGCTTGTGGGAGCCGAGTGGGACCGGGGAGCTGTTTTTT. The whole variable domain, filled in from reference TRBV5-6 and TRBJ2-2, reads DAGVTQSPTHLIKTRGQQVTLRCSPKSGHDTVSWYQQALGQGPQFIFQYYEEEERQRGNFPDRFSGHQFPNYSSELNVNALLLGDSALYLCASSLWEPSGTGELFFGEGSRLTVL.

This clone has more than one count but fewer than ten. This chain uses TRBV6-5 with TRBJ2-7, with no clear D. The CDR3 spans 12 residues. In germline, CDR1 is MNHEY, CDR2 SVGAGI. V lost 6 bases, J lost 3 bases, and 9 bases lay in between. CDR3 sequence (DNA): TGTGCCAGCAGCTCCGATAGCTACGAGCAGTACTTC. This gives the protein CASSSDSYEQYF.

V usage is TRBV6-5 and J usage is TRBJ1-1, with a weak D call TRBD1 (5 bases). The CDR3 has 10 residues. Germline V gene sequence: CDR1 MNHEY, CDR2 SVGAGI. V dropped 7 bases and J dropped 9 bases, with 9 bases sitting between them. CDR3 in amino acids: CASKGRKAFF. The CDR3, as DNA: TGTGCCAGCAAGGGGAGGAAAGCTTTCTTT.

This chain links TRBV4-1 with TRBJ1-5; the D gene is possibly TRBD1 (6 bases). Deletions cut 1 base from V and 5 bases from J, with 12 bases between. Germline CDR1 reads MGHRA; CDR2 reads YSYEKL. The CDR3 has 15 residues. CDR3 in amino acids: CASSQVRGGDQPQHF. The CDR3 nucleotides are TGCGCCAGCAGCCAAGTCAGGGGTGGGGATCAGCCCCAGCATTTT.

The chain links TRBV6-1 to TRBJ2-7, with D tentatively TRBD2 (6 bases). Germline V gene sequence: CDR1 MNHNS, CDR2 SASEGT. This CDR3 spans 13 amino acids. Trimming cost V 4 bases and J 3 bases, with 10 bases left between them. CDR3 bases: TGTGCCAGCAGTGCTGGGGGGTACTACGAGCAGTACTTC. Its protein is CASSAGGYYEQYF.

The CDR3: CASSLARQGRSNSPLHF. In DNA form, the CDR3 reads TGTGCCAGCAGCTTAGCGCGTCAGGGGAGATCGAATTCACCCCTCCACTTT. V and J are TRBV7-9 and TRBJ1-6, with D tentatively TRBD1 (6 bases). Germline V gene sequence: CDR1 SEHNR, CDR2 FQNEAQ (reference sequence). The CDR3 has 17 amino acids. The ends were cut back, 0 bases at V and 7 bases at J, with 16 bases in the middle.

The chain employs TRBV9 and TRBJ2-7; TRBD1 agrees at 9 bases. The V gene end was trimmed by 2 bases and the J gene end by 4 bases; junction bases not matched to a gene: 4. CDR1 is SGDLS, CDR2 YYNGEE, per germline. The length of the CDR3 is 14 residues. CDR3 in amino acids: CASSVGTGLYEQYF. CDR3 nucleotides: TGTGCCAGCAGCGTGGGGACAGGGCTTTACGAGCAGTACTTC.

The gene calls are TRBV5-8 and TRBJ2-7; D might be TRBD1 (6 bases). The germline CDR1 and CDR2 sequences are SGHTS and YDEGEE. The CDR3 sequence is 17 residues long. V dropped 0 bases and J dropped 5 bases, with 21 bases sitting between them. CDR3 sequence: CASSLGQDSFARNEQYF. The CDR3 DNA reads TGTGCCAGCAGCTTGGGGCAGGACAGCTTCGCCCGAAACGAGCAGTACTTC.